Following are 6 T cell receptor beta chains from one sample sequenced in a study of T cells of healthy individuals (dated by TCRdb to the late 2010s). Receptors were amplified or captured by 5' RACE. The run used an Illumina MiSeq. Using fastp trimming at Q25 and MiXCR clonotype assembly, TCRdb reanalyzed the public sequencing data and kept in-frame beta chains. Entries are consolidated by CDR3 protein sequence, retaining the most common genes and DNA. The sample table lists 100,000 or so distinct CDR3 sequences, 15% to 20% of them with a count of one. 6.2% of the sample comes from the top ten. Source of these receptors: a human donor in good health.

The sample holds many counts of this clonotype. The V call is TRBV18, the J call TRBJ1-1; the D is unclear. The V and J ends lost 3 bases and 9 bases respectively, with 14 bases between them. Germline loops: CDR1 KGHSH, CDR2 LQKENI. The CDR3 covers 13 residues. This chain's CDR3 is CASSPSGEWKAFF. CDR3 bases: TGTGCCAGCTCACCCTCGGGAGAGTGGAAAGCTTTCTTT.

This clonotype was seen more than once but under ten times. This sequence joins TRBV5-6 and TRBJ2-2; D is undetermined. Germline V gives CDR1 SGHDT, CDR2 YYEEEE. This CDR3 comprises 14 residues. V lost 1 base to trimming and J lost 1 base, with 5 bases between them. The CDR3 DNA is TGTGCCAGCAGCTTGTGGGTGAACACCGGGGAGCTGTTTTTT. It codes for CASSLWVNTGELFF.

The table lists this clonotype with a few counts. The chain recombines TRBV19 with TRBJ2-2; D remains ambiguous. CDR3 length: 17 residues. V was shortened by 2 bases and J by 6 bases, with 19 bases between the two germline ends. Germline CDR1 is LNHDA and CDR2 is SQIVND (reference sequence). The CDR3 DNA sequence: TGTGCCAGTAGTATACGGATCACAGAAAGTCGGCCCGGGGAGCTGTTTTTT. It yields the protein CASSIRITESRPGELFF.

J is TRBJ2-7 and V is TRBV28; a weak D match, TRBD2 (7 bases). This CDR3 has 17 residues. From germline, CDR1 is MDHEN and CDR2 SYDVKM. The V gene lost 6 bases and the J gene lost 6 bases, with 27 bases spanning the gap. The CDR3: CASRPSVRGAQGREQYF. The DNA of the CDR3 is TGTGCCAGCAGACCCTCCGTCCGGGGGGCACAGGGTCGCGAGCAGTACTTC.

There are many counts of this clonotype. The CDR3 coding sequence is TGTGCCAGCAGAGGAGGGATTGAAGCTTTCTTT. Translating it yields CASRGGIEAFF. The J gene is TRBJ1-1, the V gene TRBV6-5, with D hard to call. Germline CDR1 and CDR2: MNHEY and SVGAGI. The CDR3 runs to 11 residues. V was shortened by 6 bases and J by 7 bases, with 9 bases between the two germline ends.

The chain has TRBV5-1 and TRBJ2-5; 10 bases are shared with TRBD2. CDR3 length equals 15 residues. Germline lookup yields CDR1 SGHRS and CDR2 YFSETQ. The junction had 10 bases not matched to a gene; V was cut back by 4 bases and J by 7 bases. CDR3 coding DNA: TGCGCCAGCAGCCCGGCATCCGGGACTAGCGTGACCCAGTACTTC. Translation gives CASSPASGTSVTQYF.